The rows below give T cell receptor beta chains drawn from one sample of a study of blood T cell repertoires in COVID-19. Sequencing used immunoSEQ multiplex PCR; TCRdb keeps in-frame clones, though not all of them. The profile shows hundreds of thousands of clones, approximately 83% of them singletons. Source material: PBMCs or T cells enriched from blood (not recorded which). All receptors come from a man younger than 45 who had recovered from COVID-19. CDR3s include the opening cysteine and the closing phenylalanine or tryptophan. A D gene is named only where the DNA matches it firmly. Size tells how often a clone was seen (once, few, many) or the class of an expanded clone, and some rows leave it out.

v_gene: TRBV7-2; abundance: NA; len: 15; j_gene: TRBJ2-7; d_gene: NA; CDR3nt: TGTGCCAGCAGCTTAGGGGGCGGGACAGCCTACGAGCAGTACTTC; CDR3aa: CASSLGGGTAYEQYF
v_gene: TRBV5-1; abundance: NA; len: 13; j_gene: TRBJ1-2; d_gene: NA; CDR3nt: TGCGCCAGCAGCTTGGACAGGGTTGGTGGCTACACCTTC; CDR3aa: CASSLDRVGGYTF
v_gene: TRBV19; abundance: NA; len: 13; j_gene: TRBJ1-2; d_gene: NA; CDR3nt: TGTGCCAGTAGTATCGGGGCAGGGGCTGGCTACACCTTC; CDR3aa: CASSIGAGAGYTF
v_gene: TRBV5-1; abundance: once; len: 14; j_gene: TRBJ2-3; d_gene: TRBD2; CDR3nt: TGCGCCAGCTCAAGCGGGGAGCGAATGGATACGCAGTATTTT; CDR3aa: CASSSGERMDTQYF
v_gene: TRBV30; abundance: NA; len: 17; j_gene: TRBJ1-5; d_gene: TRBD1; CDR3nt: TGTGCCTGGAGTGGGGACAGGGGCGTCTTGCGCAATCAGCCCCAGCATTTT; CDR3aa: CAWSGDRGVLRNQPQHF
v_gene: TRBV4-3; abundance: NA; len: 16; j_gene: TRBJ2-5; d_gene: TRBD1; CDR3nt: TGCGCCAGCAGCCAAATGGGGAACAGGGGTGGTGAGACCCAGTACTTC; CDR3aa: CASSQMGNRGGETQYF
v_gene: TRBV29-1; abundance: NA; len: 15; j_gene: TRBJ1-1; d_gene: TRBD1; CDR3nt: TGCAGCGTTGTGGGTTCGGGACAGGGTGGAACTGAAGCTTTCTTT; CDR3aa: CSVVGSGQGGTEAFF
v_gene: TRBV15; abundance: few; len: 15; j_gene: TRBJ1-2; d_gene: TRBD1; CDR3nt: TGTGCCACCAGCAGGGGGACAGGGGGCATCTATGGCTACACCTTC; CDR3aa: CATSRGTGGIYGYTF
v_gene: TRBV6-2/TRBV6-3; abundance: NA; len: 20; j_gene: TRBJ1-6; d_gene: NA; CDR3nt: TGTGCCAGCAGCCTATCACGGCGTTCGGGAACGGACGGAAATAATTCACCCCTCCACTTT; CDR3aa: CASSLSRRSGTDGNNSPLHF
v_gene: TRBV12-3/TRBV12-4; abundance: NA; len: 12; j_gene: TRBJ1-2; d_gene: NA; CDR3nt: TGTGCCAGCAGTTTTTCGGGGTATGGCTACACCTTC; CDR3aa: CASSFSGYGYTF
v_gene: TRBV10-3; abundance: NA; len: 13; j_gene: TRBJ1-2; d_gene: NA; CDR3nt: TGTGCCATCAGTTTGGACAGTAACTATGGCTACACCTTC; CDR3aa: CAISLDSNYGYTF
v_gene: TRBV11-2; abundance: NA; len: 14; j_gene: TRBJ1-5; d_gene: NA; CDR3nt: TGTGCCAGCAGCTTAGACACGGTAAATCAGCCCCAGCATTTT; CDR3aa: CASSLDTVNQPQHF
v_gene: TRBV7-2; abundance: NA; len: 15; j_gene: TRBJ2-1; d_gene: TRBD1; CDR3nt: TGTGCCAGCAGCACTGACAGGGCCCGCCGCAATGAGCAGTTCTTC; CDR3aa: CASSTDRARRNEQFF